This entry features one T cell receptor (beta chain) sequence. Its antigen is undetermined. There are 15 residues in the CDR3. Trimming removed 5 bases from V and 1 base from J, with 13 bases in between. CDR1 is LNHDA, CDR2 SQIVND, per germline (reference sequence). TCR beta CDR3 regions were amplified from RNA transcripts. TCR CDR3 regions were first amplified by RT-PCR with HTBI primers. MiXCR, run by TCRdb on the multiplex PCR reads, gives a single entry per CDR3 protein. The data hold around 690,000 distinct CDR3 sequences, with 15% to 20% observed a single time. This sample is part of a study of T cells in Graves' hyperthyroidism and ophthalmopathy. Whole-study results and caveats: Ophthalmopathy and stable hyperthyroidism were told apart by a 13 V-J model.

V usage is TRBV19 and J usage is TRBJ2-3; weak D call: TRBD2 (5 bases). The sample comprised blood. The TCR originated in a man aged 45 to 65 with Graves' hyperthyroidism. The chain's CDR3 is CASSPSYTRTDTQYF. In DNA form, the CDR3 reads TGTGCCAGTAGTCCTAGCTACACCCGCACAGATACGCAGTATTTT. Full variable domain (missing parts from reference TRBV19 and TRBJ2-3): DGGITQSPKYLFRKEGQNVTLSCEQNLNHDAMYWYRQDPGQGLRLIYYSQIVNDFQKGDIAEGYSVSREKKESFPLTVTSAQKNPTAFYLCASSPSYTRTDTQYFGPGTRLTVL.